Presented here are 11 T cell receptor beta chains from one specimen sequenced in a study of CD8+ T cells in alopecia areata. Peripheral blood and lesional scalp punch biopsies came from alopecia areata patients. TCR sequencing used cDNA made by reverse transcription of extracted RNA. The data were produced by immunoSEQ multiplex PCR, yet TCRdb's version contains in-frame clones alone and is incomplete. This table has approximately 9,800 clones, 55% to 75% appearing once. The sequenced material came from skin. Receptors were obtained from a human donor with alopecia areata.

This chain links TRBV7-2 with TRBJ2-3; D unresolved. Germline CDR1 and CDR2: SGHTA and FQGNSA. Trimming removed 1 base at V and 1 base at J, with 12 bases between. The CDR3 extends over 16 amino acids. The CDR3 loop is CASSLGGTLGTDTQYF. In DNA form, the CDR3 reads TGTGCCAGCAGCTTAGGCGGCACCTTGGGCACAGATACGCAGTATTTT.

V usage is TRBV28 and J usage is TRBJ1-1; D may be TRBD1 (6 bases). Germline V CDR1 and CDR2: MDHEN, SYDVKM. CDR3 length: 14 amino acids. V was cut by 5 bases and J by 5 bases, with 15 bases left in between. CDR3 residues: CASSVPGVGTEAFF. The CDR3 nucleotides are TGTGCCAGCAGTGTGCCAGGGGTCGGAACTGAAGCTTTCTTT.

This clone was seen a handful of times. Additional DNA sequences in this sample encode the identical CDR3. The CDR3 reads CASSLTDQETQYF. The CDR3 DNA follows: TGTGCCAGCAGCTTAACAGACCAAGAGACCCAGTACTTC. The chain combines TRBV11-2 with TRBJ2-5, with D uncertain. Germline loops: CDR1 SGHAT, CDR2 FQNNGV. V was clipped by 2 bases and J by 0 bases, with 4 bases between them. The CDR3 spans 13 residues.

The chain couples TRBV6-6 to TRBJ2-5, with 7 bases fitting TRBD1. The last part of the DNA fits TRBJ2-7 better; the J call may be wrong. CDR1 is MNHNY and CDR2 is SVGAGI in the germline V gene (reference sequence). This CDR3 has 12 residues. CDR3 sequence: CASWDSSHEQYF. CDR3 bases: TGTGCCAGCTGGGACAGTTCTCACGAGCAGTACTTC.

The chain has TRBV6-5 and TRBJ2-5, with TRBD1 as a possible D gene (5 bases). Germline V gene lookup returns CDR1 MNHEY and CDR2 SVGAGI. Between the trimmed V and J ends, which lost 4 bases and 11 bases, there was a span of 20 bases. This CDR3 has 14 residues. CDR3: CASSSGDRGEKQYF. The DNA for the CDR3 is TGTGCCAGCAGTTCAGGAGATAGGGGCGAAAAGCAGTACTTC.

The chain couples TRBV4-3 to TRBJ2-2, with D unresolved. CDR3 length: 14 residues. Germline lookup yields CDR1 LGHNA and CDR2 YSLEER. Trimming left V 1 base short and J 6 bases short, with 9 bases between. This chain's CDR3 is CASSQAPGPGELFF. The CDR3 region has the DNA TGCGCCAGCAGCCAAGCACCCGGACCCGGGGAGCTGTTTTTT.

This sequence joins TRBV5-4 and TRBJ2-1, with 14 bases that match TRBD2. The CDR3 sequence is 18 residues long. Germline values: CDR1 SGHNT, CDR2 YYREEE (reference sequence). V dropped 1 base and J dropped 4; count of bases not matched to a gene: 7. DNA of the CDR3: TGTGCCAGCAGCTTGTTAGCAGGACTAGCGGGGGGTTACAATGAGCAGTTCTTC. Its protein is CASSLLAGLAGGYNEQFF.

In its sample, this clone was seen a few times. CDR3 sequence: CATTDRVYGYTF. CDR3 DNA sequence: TGTGCCACCACCGACAGGGTCTATGGCTACACCTTC. The chain recombines TRBV6-5 with TRBJ1-2; TRBD1 agrees at 7 bases. This CDR3 region has 12 residues. The germline gives CDR1 MNHEY, CDR2 SVGAGI. The V segment lost 10 bases and the J segment 4 bases; nucleotides outside the gene matches: 6.

The CDR3 region is CASSQGVRAGLSYEQYF. CDR3 sequence (DNA): TGTGCCAGCAGCCAAGGGGTCCGAGCGGGCCTCTCCTACGAGCAGTACTTC. The chain combines TRBV14 with TRBJ2-7; tentative D call: TRBD2 (6 bases). The germline gives CDR1 SGHDN, CDR2 FVKESK. Trimming stripped 1 base from V and 0 bases from J, with 16 bases between. The CDR3 extends over 17 amino acids.

This clone has more than one count but fewer than ten. The CDR3, as DNA: TGTGCCAGCAGCTTAGGGACAGGGGGCGAGGGGACCCAGTACTTC. Amino acids: CASSLGTGGEGTQYF. The J gene is TRBJ2-5, the V gene TRBV7-2, with TRBD1 matching over 11 bases. CDR1 is SGHTA, CDR2 FQGNSA, per germline. This CDR3 is built from 15 residues. Trimming took 1 base from V and 7 from J; bases not matched to a gene: 5.

V gene TRBV20-1 combines with J gene TRBJ2-1, with unresolved D. Germline values: CDR1 DFQATT, CDR2 SNEGSKA (reference sequence). This CDR3 spans 11 amino acids. The CDR3 region is CSCWSYNEQFF. CDR3 nucleotides: TGCAGCTGCTGGTCCTACAATGAGCAGTTCTTC.